This TCR beta chain was found in a study of cytomegalovirus exposure and HLA in healthy donors. Study outcomes and limitations: Researchers counted 164 TCR beta chains as cytomegalovirus-associated. Specificity of three CMV-associated chains for CMV antigens was verified in vitro. While the bulk of TCR sequences proved rare, some public TCRs turned up in many donors.

As to this clone: Its antigen is not known.

The approximately 120-subject validation cohort, separate from the roughly 670-subject first cohort, included the donors. J gave up 5 bases and V 7 bases, and 13 bases lay outside the gene matches. The CDR3 has 15 amino acids. Germline assignment: CDR1 SNHLY and CDR2 FYNNEI. Here immunoSEQ multiplex PCR was the method, and the copy in TCRdb shows in-frame clones only, minus some. The sample lists 250,000 to 350,000 clones, roughly 90% occurring once. The clonotype comes from a man aged 30 to 45 in good health and CMV-seronegative. The chain is built from TRBV2 and TRBJ2-5, with 7 positions matching TRBD1. Sequencing input: PBMCs. CDR3 protein: CASIYRDSLWETQYF. The CDR3 region has the DNA TGTGCCAGCATCTACAGGGACAGTTTATGGGAGACCCAGTACTTC.